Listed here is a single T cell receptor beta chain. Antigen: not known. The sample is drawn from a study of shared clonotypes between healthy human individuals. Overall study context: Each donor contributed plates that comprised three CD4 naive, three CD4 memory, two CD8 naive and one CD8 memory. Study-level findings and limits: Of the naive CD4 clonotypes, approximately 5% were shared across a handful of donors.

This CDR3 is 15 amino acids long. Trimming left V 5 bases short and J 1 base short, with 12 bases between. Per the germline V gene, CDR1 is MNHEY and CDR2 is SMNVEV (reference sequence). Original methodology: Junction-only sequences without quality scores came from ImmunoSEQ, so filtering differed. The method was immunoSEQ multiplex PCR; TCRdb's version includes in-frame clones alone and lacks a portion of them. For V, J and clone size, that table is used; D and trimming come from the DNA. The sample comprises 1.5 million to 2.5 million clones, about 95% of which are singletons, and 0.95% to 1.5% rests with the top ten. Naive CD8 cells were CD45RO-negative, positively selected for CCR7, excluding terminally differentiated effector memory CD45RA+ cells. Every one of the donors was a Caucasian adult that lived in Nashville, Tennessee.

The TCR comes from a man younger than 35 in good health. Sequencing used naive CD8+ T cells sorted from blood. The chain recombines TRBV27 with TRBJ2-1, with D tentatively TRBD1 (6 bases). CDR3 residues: CASSLTGFSYNEQFF. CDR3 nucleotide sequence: TGTGCCAGCAGTCTGACAGGTTTTTCCTACAATGAGCAGTTCTTC.